This T cell receptor (beta chain) is from a study of T cells in Graves' hyperthyroidism and ophthalmopathy. Broader study findings: A model of 13 V-J pairs discriminated ophthalmopathy from stable hyperthyroidism. Researchers found most expanded thyroid clonotypes above 0.001 in blood as well.

This clonotype was counted many times. Its cognate antigen is unknown. RNA transcripts gave rise to amplified TCR beta CDR3 regions. HTBI primers were employed in a first-round RT-PCR of the TCR CDR3. TCRdb re-derived calls from the multiplex PCR reads in MiXCR, one entry per CDR3 protein. The top ten clones hold 12% of a sample with 500,000 to 800,000 distinct CDR3 sequences, roughly 14% of them seen once. For ophthalmopathy patients, the Clinical Activity Score was at least 3 and the NOSPECS grade at least 4; duration was under 3 months. Orbital computed tomography, thyroid ultrasound, serum thyroxine and TRAb, and clinical symptoms together informed the diagnoses. Germline V gene data show CDR1 as KGHSH and CDR2 as LQKENI. Trimming shortened V by 4 bases and J by 7 bases, and 10 bases separated the two germline ends. This CDR3 contains 13 residues.

The sequencing input was blood. This receptor was identified in a woman aged 50 to 60 with Graves' ophthalmopathy. This chain connects TRBV18 to TRBJ2-2, with a tentative D call TRBD1 (6 bases). The CDR3 loop reads CASSQTGIGELFF. The CDR3 DNA is TGTGCCAGCTCACAAACAGGGATCGGGGAGCTGTTTTTT.